The present entry profiles one TCR beta chain with its context. The data were taken from a study of response to subunit inactivated influenza vaccine. TCRdb recomputed calls from the RT-PCR reads with MiXCR, one row per CDR3 protein. Of some 600,000 distinct CDR3 sequences listed, 12% to 15% were seen once; the top ten hold less than 8.5%. The CDR3 runs to 15 residues. Germline V gives CDR1 SGHDN, CDR2 FVKESK. V was shortened by 0 bases and J by 2 bases, with 7 bases between the two germline ends. The source was PBMCs from blood, collected 14 to 15 days before vaccination. This chain connects TRBV14 to TRBJ2-2; maybe TRBD2 (5 bases). This receptor was obtained from a man aged 50 to 59 who received an inactivated influenza vaccine. The DNA for the CDR3 is TGTGCCAGCAGCCAAGAACTAGAAAACACCGGGGAGCTGTTTTTT. Amino acids: CASSQELENTGELFF.